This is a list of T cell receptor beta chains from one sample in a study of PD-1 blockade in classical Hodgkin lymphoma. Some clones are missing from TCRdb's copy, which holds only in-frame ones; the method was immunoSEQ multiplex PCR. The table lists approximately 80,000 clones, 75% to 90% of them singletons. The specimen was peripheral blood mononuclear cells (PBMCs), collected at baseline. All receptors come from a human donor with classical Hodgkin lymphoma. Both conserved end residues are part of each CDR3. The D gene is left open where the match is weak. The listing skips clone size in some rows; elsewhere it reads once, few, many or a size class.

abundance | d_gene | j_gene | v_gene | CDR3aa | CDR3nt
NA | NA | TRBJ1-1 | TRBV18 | CASSPLSGRNTEAFF | TGTGCCAGCTCACCACTTTCAGGGAGGAACACTGAAGCTTTCTTT
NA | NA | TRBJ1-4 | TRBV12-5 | CASALGGFGKKLFF | TGTGCTAGTGCCCTGGGTGGGTTTGGTAAAAAACTGTTTTTT
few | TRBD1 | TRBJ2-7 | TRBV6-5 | CASRQPGQGAYEQYF | TGTGCCAGCAGACAACCGGGACAGGGTGCCTACGAGCAGTACTTC
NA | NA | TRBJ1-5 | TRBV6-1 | CASSTDWGTNQPQHF | TGTGCCAGCAGCACCGATTGGGGCACCAATCAGCCCCAGCATTTT
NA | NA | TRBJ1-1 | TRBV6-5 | CASSIPGDHTEAFF | TGTGCCAGCAGCATCCCGGGGGATCACACTGAAGCTTTCTTT
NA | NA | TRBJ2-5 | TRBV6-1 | CASSEVRWETQYF | TGTGCCAGCAGTGAGGTTAGGTGGGAGACCCAGTACTTC
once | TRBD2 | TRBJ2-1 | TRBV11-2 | CASSWLTGTIDNEQFF | TGTGCCAGCAGCTGGTTAACCGGGACTATCGACAATGAGCAGTTCTTC
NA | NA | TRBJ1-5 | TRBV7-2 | CASSFSGPQSNQPQHF | TGTGCCAGCAGCTTTTCAGGGCCTCAGAGCAATCAGCCCCAGCATTTT
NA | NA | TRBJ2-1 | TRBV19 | CASSPRRFSSYNEQFF | TGTGCCAGTAGTCCCCGGCGATTTAGCTCCTACAATGAGCAGTTCTTC
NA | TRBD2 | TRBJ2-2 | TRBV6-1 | CASSDDPTGGSPGELFF | TGTGCCAGCAGTGATGATCCAACGGGAGGTTCTCCCGGGGAGCTGTTTTTT
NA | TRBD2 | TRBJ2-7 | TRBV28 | CASSLLAGGGEQYF | TGTGCCAGCAGTTTACTAGCGGGAGGTGGGGAGCAGTACTTC
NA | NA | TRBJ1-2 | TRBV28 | CASSRPLGGVDQNYGYTF | TGTGCCAGCAGTCGCCCTTTGGGTGGAGTAGATCAGAACTATGGCTACACCTTC
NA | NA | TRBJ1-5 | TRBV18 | CASSPYAGINQPQHF | TGTGCCAGCTCACCTTATGCAGGGATCAATCAGCCCCAGCATTTT
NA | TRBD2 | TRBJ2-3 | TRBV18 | CASSPRTSGTHTDTQYF | TGTGCCAGCTCACCACGAACTAGCGGGACCCATACCGATACGCAGTATTTT
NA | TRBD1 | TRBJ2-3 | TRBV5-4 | CASSLWTGALTRPDTQYF | TGTGCCAGCAGCTTGTGGACAGGGGCGCTAACCCGTCCAGATACGCAGTATTTT
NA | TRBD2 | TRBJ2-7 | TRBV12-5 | CASGLPSGLAGGTEQYF | TGTGCTAGTGGTTTGCCTTCGGGACTAGCGGGAGGAACTGAGCAGTACTTC
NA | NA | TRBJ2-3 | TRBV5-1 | CATTPDGGGSTDTQYF | TGCGCCACCACCCCTGATGGAGGGGGAAGCACAGATACGCAGTATTTT